A single sample is the source of the 12 T cell receptor beta chains below, sequenced in a study of T cell repertoires in cytomegalovirus infection. No antigens are known for them. TCRdb redid the calling of the reads with MiXCR, one entry per CDR3 protein. The table shows about half a million distinct CDR3 sequences, with around a third occurring only once. Here the sequenced sample was cultured PBMCs, taken from culture after CMV antigen stimulation. These receptors were taken from a human donor in good health (CMV status not recorded). Some clones in this sample may be carry-over from other donors' samples.

This clonotype was observed a few times. The chain has TRBV7-2 and TRBJ2-1; D is possibly TRBD2 (5 bases). The V end was cut by 1 base, the J end by 5 bases, with 21 bases between. The CDR3 is 18 amino acids. Germline V gene data show CDR1 as SGHTA and CDR2 as FQGNSA. The CDR3 bases are TGTGCCAGCAGCTTAGATGGAGGCGGGCTAGCCTCGGACAATGAGCAGTTCTTC. It codes for CASSLDGGGLASDNEQFF.

The chain is built from TRBV12-5 and TRBJ2-1; tentative D call: TRBD2 (6 bases). This CDR3 comprises 14 residues. V was clipped by 1 base and J by 5 bases, with 9 bases between them. CDR1 is LGHNT, CDR2 FRNRAP, per germline. CDR3 sequence reads: CASGLGGRNNEQFF. The CDR3 region has the DNA TGTGCTAGTGGTTTGGGTGGGAGGAACAATGAGCAGTTCTTC.

The V gene is TRBV5-6, the J gene TRBJ2-3; 8 positions agree with TRBD2. Germline values: CDR1 SGHDT, CDR2 YYEEEE. The CDR3 sequence is 17 residues long. The V segment lost 7 bases and the J segment 5 bases; nucleotides outside the gene matches: 18. Here the CDR3 DNA reads TGTGCCAGCGGCGGGATTCGAAGCGGGAGTGTGGTAGATACGCAGTATTTT. It yields the protein CASGGIRSGSVVDTQYF.

This sequence joins TRBV24-1 and TRBJ2-3; D uncertain. The CDR3 totals 16 residues. The V gene lost 4 bases and the J gene lost 4 bases, with 17 bases spanning the gap. Germline CDR1 KGHDR, CDR2 SFDVKD. The CDR3 loop reads CATSDRGHPSPDTQYF. CDR3 nucleotide sequence: TGTGCCACCAGTGACCGCGGTCATCCGAGCCCAGATACGCAGTATTTT.

This chain connects TRBV7-4 to TRBJ2-6; no definite D call. The CDR3 runs to 19 residues. Trimming cost V 4 bases and J 0 bases, with 19 bases left between them. CDR1 is SGHVT and CDR2 is SQSDAQ in the germline V gene. CDR3 in DNA: TGTGCCAGCAGCTCTGTGACCCTCGGACCAAGCTCTGGGGCCAACGTCCTGACTTTC. This encodes CASSSVTLGPSSGANVLTF.

This clonotype was detected a few times. This chain uses TRBV20-1 with TRBJ2-3, with D perhaps TRBD1 or TRBD2 (7 bases each). CDR3 length equals 18 residues. Germline assignment: CDR1 DFQATT and CDR2 SNEGSKA (reference sequence). V gave up 6 bases and J gave up 1 base, with 26 bases separating them. The CDR3 nucleotides read TGCAGTGCCTCCCCCAGACAGGGAATGCTAGCGGGCACAGATACGCAGTATTTT. Its translation: CSASPRQGMLAGTDTQYF.

This clonotype was recorded a few times. The gene calls are TRBV3-1 and TRBJ1-2; the D is unclear. The CDR3 extends over 15 amino acids. The V end was cut by 0 bases, the J end by 2 bases, with 10 bases between. The germline gives CDR1 LGHDT, CDR2 YNNKEL (reference sequence). The CDR3 DNA reads as TGTGCCAGCAGCCAAGATCCCCACCGAAACTATGGCTACACCTTC. Translated, it gives CASSQDPHRNYGYTF.

This clonotype was seen more than once but under ten times. The J gene is TRBJ1-2, the V gene TRBV7-9, with D possibly matching TRBD1 (6 bases). This CDR3 contains 14 residues. In germline, CDR1 is SEHNR, CDR2 FQNEAQ (reference sequence). The V gene lost 2 bases and the J gene lost 8 bases, with 15 bases spanning the gap. For the CDR3, the DNA is TGTGCCAGCAGCTTACCCGGCAGGGGAGGCGGCTACACCTTC. The encoded protein is CASSLPGRGGGYTF.

The chain combines TRBV5-6 with TRBJ1-3, with 7 positions matching TRBD1. The CDR3 is 16 residues long. Losses at the gene ends were 5 bases for V and 2 bases for J; bases not matched to a gene: 10. Germline V gene data show CDR1 as SGHDT and CDR2 as YYEEEE. The CDR3 region is CASRRRTGAAGNTIYF. In DNA form, the CDR3 reads TGTGCCAGCAGGAGGCGTACAGGGGCGGCTGGAAACACCATATATTTT.

J is TRBJ2-2 and V is TRBV11-2, with D perhaps TRBD2 (6 bases). The V gene's germline CDR1 is SGHAT and CDR2 FQNNGV. The CDR3 has 14 amino acids. Trimming cost V 4 bases and J 11 bases, with 17 bases left between them. CDR3 protein: CASSSEGLPPELFF. The CDR3 nucleotides read TGTGCCAGCAGCTCTGAGGGACTCCCCCCCGAGCTGTTTTTT.

This clonotype was counted ten times or more. The chain carries TRBV6-1 and TRBJ2-1, with 14 bases that match TRBD2. The V and J ends lost 11 bases and 10 bases, in that order; junction bases with no gene match: 10. This CDR3 spans 14 amino acids. CDR1 and CDR2 (germline): MNHNS, SASEGT. CDR3 nucleotides: TGTGCCGCCACGGGACTAGCGGGAGTTATGGAGCAGTTCTTC. It is translated as CAATGLAGVMEQFF.

This clonotype was recorded at least ten times. The chain has TRBV12-3 or TRBV12-4 and TRBJ2-5; 8 bases line up with TRBD1. V trimming: 9 bases; J trimming: 1 base; junction bases outside the gene matches: 4. This CDR3 region has 13 residues. CDR3 bases: TGTGCCAGTACACAGGGGGTCCAAGAGACCCAGTACTTC. It is translated as CASTQGVQETQYF.